This T cell receptor (beta chain) was retrieved from a study of T cell responses to AZD1222 COVID-19 vaccine. Regarding the study as a whole: Regions left unmutated in variants are reportedly the target of nearly half of spike-specific TCRs. Spike-specific TCR depth and breadth grew after two AZD1222 doses. Every sample of the repertoires postdated the peak T cell response. Donors were mostly white British, more females; clonal diversity possibly underestimated.

Details on this clone: The target antigen is unknown.

The CDR3 spans 17 residues. Germline V lookup: CDR1 LNHDA, CDR2 SQIVND (reference sequence). With 3 bases removed from V and 3 bases from J, the gap between germline ends came to 20 bases. Libraries were prepared by immunoSEQ multiplex PCR; TCRdb keeps only in-frame clonotypes and omits some of them. Of 120,000 or so clones listed, more than 70% were seen once; the top ten hold 1.5% to 1.9%. The material sequenced was peripheral blood, taken on day 0 of AZD1222 vaccination. The sequence derives from an adult in good health. The chain joins TRBV19 to TRBJ1-1; D is possibly TRBD1 (6 bases). CDR3 DNA sequence: TGTGCCAGTAGTATTTGGGGGGCTGTTCGGTTGGACACTGAAGCTTTCTTT. Its translation: CASSIWGAVRLDTEAFF.